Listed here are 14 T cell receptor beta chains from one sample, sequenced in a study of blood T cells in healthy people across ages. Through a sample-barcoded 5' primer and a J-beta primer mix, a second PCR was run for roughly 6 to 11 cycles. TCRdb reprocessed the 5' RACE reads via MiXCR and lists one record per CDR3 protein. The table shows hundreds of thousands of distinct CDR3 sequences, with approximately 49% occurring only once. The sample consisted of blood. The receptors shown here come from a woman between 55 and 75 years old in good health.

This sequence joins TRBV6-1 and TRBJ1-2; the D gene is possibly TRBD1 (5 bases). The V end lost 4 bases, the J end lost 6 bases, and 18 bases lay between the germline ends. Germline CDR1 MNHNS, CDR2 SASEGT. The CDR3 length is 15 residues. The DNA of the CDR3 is TGTGCCAGCAGTGTAATGCACAGAGGGACTCATGGCTACACCTTC. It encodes CASSVMHRGTHGYTF.

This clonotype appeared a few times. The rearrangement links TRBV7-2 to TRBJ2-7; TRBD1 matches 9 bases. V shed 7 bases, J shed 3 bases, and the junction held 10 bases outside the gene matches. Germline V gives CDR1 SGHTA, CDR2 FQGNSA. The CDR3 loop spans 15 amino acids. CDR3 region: CASIRSPGQGYEQYF. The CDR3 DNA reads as TGTGCCAGCATACGCTCTCCGGGACAGGGCTACGAGCAGTACTTC. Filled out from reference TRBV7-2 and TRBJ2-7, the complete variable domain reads GAGVSQSPSNKVTEKGKDVELRCDPISGHTALYWYRQSLGQGLEFLIYFQGNSAPDKSGLPSDRFSAERTGGSVSTLTIQRTQQEDSAVYLCASIRSPGQGYEQYFGPGTRLTVT.

The CDR3 sequence is CASSLGRGALYNEQFF. CDR3 in DNA: TGTGCCAGCAGCTTAGGGCGGGGGGCGCTCTACAATGAGCAGTTCTTC. V and J are TRBV7-2 and TRBJ2-1, with TRBD2 identical over 8 bases. CDR3 length equals 16 residues. Losses at the gene ends were 1 base for V and 3 bases for J; bases not matched to a gene: 5. The germline V gene encodes CDR1 SGHTA and CDR2 FQGNSA.

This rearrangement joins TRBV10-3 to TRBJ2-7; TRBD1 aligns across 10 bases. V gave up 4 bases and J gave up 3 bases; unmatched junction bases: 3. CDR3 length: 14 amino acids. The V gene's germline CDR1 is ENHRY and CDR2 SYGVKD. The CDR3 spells CAISGRDRGYEQYF. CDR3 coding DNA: TGTGCCATCAGTGGCCGGGACAGGGGCTACGAGCAGTACTTC.

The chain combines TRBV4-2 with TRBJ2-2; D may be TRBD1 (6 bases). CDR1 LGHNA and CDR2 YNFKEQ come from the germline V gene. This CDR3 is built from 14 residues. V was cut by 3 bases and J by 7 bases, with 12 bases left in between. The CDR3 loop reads CASSQDRRYGELFF. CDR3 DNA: TGTGCCAGCAGCCAGGACAGACGGTACGGGGAGCTGTTTTTT.

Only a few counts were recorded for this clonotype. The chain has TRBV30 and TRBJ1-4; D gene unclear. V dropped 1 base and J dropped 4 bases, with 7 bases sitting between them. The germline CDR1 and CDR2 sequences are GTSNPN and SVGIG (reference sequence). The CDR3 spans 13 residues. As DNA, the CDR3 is TGTGCCTGGAGTGGAAACTATAATGAAAAACTGTTTTTT. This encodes CAWSGNYNEKLFF.

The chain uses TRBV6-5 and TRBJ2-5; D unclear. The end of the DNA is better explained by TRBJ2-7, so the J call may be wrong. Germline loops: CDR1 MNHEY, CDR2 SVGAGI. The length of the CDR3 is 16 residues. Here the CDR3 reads CASSSPGNHNSYEQYF. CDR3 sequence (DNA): TGTGCCAGCAGTTCCCCCGGTAACCATAACTCCTACGAGCAGTACTTC.

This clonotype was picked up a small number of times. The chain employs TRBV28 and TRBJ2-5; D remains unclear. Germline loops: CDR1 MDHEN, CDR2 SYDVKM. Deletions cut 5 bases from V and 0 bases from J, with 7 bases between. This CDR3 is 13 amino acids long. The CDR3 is CASSGTHQETQYF. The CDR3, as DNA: TGTGCCAGCAGTGGCACTCACCAAGAGACCCAGTACTTC.

The CDR3 nucleotides are TGTGCCAGCAGTGGGCCGGACAGGGGGAGGGGTAGCGAGCAGTTCTTC. Its protein is CASSGPDRGRGSEQFF. The V and J genes are TRBV25-1 and TRBJ2-1, with 10 bases that match TRBD1. The germline V gene has CDR1 MGHDK and CDR2 SYGVNS. CDR3 length: 16 residues. V was clipped by 4 bases and J by 10 bases; unmatched bases: 13.

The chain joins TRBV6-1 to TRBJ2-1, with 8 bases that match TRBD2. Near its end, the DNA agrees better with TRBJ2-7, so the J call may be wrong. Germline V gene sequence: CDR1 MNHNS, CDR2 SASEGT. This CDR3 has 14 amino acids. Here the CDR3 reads CASTRGLDFYEQYF. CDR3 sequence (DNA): TGTGCCAGCACACGGGGACTAGATTTCTACGAGCAGTACTTC.

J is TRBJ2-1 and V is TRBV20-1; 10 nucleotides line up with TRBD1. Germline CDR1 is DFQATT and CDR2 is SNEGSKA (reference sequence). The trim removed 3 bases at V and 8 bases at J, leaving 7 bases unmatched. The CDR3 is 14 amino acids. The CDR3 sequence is CSASGTGDFYEQFF. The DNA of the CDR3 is TGCAGTGCTAGCGGGACAGGGGACTTCTATGAGCAGTTCTTC.

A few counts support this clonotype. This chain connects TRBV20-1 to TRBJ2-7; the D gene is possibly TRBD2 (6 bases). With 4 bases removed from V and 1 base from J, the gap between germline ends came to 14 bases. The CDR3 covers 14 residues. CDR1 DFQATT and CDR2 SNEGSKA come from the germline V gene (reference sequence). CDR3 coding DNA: TGCAGTGCTACCGGGACTGCTGCTTCCTACGAGCAGTACTTC. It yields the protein CSATGTAASYEQYF.

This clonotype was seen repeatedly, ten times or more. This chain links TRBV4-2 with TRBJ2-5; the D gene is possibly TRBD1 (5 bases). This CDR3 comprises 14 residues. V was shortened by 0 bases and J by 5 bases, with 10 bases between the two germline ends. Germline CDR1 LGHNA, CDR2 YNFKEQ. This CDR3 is CASSQDMGRETQYF. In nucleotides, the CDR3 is TGTGCCAGCAGCCAAGACATGGGGCGTGAGACCCAGTACTTC.

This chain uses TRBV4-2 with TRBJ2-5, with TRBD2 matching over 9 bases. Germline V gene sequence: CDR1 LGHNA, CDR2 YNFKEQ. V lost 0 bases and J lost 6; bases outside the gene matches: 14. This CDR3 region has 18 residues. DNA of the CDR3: TGTGCCAGCAGCCAAGAGTATTTTAGCGGGAGTGAGGCAAAGACCCAGTACTTC. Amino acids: CASSQEYFSGSEAKTQYF.